This is a list of T cell receptor beta chains from one sample in a study of CD8+ T cells in alopecia areata. Measured with immunoSEQ multiplex PCR; TCRdb has only the in-frame clones, and not every one. This table has 170,000 or so clones, around 58% appearing once. The starting material was CD8+ T cells sorted from blood, obtained at week 24, from a patient treated with tofacitinib. All receptors come from a human donor with alopecia areata. The CDR3 runs from the conserved cysteine through the conserved F or W. The order of the fields is D gene, V gene, J gene, clone size, CDR3 protein, CDR3 DNA. D genes are given only for firm matches. Size is omitted from some rows. Given values are once, few, many or a class for expanded clones.

d_call: .; v_call: TRBV4-2; j_call: TRBJ2-2; clone_size: once; cdr3_aa: CASSQNTGELFF; cdr3_nt: TGTGCCAGCAGCCAGAACACCGGGGAGCTGTTTTTT
d_call: .; v_call: TRBV30; j_call: TRBJ2-7; clone_size: .; cdr3_aa: CAWTVARDKPQYF; cdr3_nt: TGTGCCTGGACCGTCGCAAGGGACAAACCGCAGTACTTC
d_call: TRBD2; v_call: TRBV4-2; j_call: TRBJ2-1; clone_size: .; cdr3_aa: CAIRTSGEDEQFF; cdr3_nt: TGTGCCATCAGGACTAGCGGGGAAGATGAGCAGTTCTTC
d_call: .; v_call: TRBV6-6; j_call: TRBJ2-7; clone_size: .; cdr3_aa: CASSYIRASRRNEQYF; cdr3_nt: TGTGCCAGCAGTTACATAAGGGCCAGCCGCAGGAACGAGCAGTACTTC
d_call: .; v_call: TRBV6-5; j_call: TRBJ2-5; clone_size: .; cdr3_aa: CASSHSSQETQYF; cdr3_nt: TGTGCCAGCAGCCACTCCTCCCAAGAGACCCAGTACTTC
d_call: .; v_call: TRBV29-1; j_call: TRBJ2-2; clone_size: .; cdr3_aa: CSVALGGNTGELFF; cdr3_nt: TGCAGCGTTGCCCTCGGCGGGAACACCGGGGAGCTGTTTTTT
d_call: .; v_call: TRBV6-5; j_call: TRBJ2-7; clone_size: .; cdr3_aa: CASNSGGDSYEQYF; cdr3_nt: TGTGCCAGCAACTCCGGCGGGGACTCCTACGAGCAGTACTTC
d_call: .; v_call: TRBV4-1; j_call: TRBJ1-6; clone_size: once; cdr3_aa: CASSQVSSPTDSPLHF; cdr3_nt: TGCGCCAGCAGCCAAGTGTCCAGCCCGACAGATTCACCCCTCCACTTT
d_call: .; v_call: TRBV29-1; j_call: TRBJ2-1; clone_size: .; cdr3_aa: CSVVTVYNEQFF; cdr3_nt: TGCAGCGTTGTGACAGTCTACAATGAGCAGTTCTTC
d_call: .; v_call: TRBV5-6; j_call: TRBJ2-2; clone_size: .; cdr3_aa: CASSYGTSGELFF; cdr3_nt: TGTGCCAGCAGCTACGGGACCTCCGGGGAGCTGTTTTTT
d_call: .; v_call: TRBV18; j_call: TRBJ1-5; clone_size: .; cdr3_aa: CASSPEGDNQPQHF; cdr3_nt: TGTGCCAGCTCACCGGAAGGGGATAATCAGCCCCAGCATTTT
d_call: .; v_call: TRBV5-1; j_call: TRBJ2-2; clone_size: few; cdr3_aa: CASSFGQTGELFF; cdr3_nt: TGCGCCAGCAGCTTCGGACAGACCGGGGAGCTGTTTTTT
d_call: TRBD1; v_call: TRBV28; j_call: TRBJ1-2; clone_size: once; cdr3_aa: CASSLLDRGAPLYGYTF; cdr3_nt: TGTGCCAGCAGTTTACTCGACAGGGGTGCCCCCTTATATGGCTACACCTTC
d_call: .; v_call: TRBV11-2; j_call: TRBJ2-3; clone_size: once; cdr3_aa: CASSLDRRGTPTDTQYF; cdr3_nt: TGTGCCAGCAGCTTAGATCGAAGGGGAACACCCACAGATACGCAGTATTTT
d_call: .; v_call: TRBV29-1; j_call: TRBJ1-2; clone_size: few; cdr3_aa: CSVEEGSAGYTF; cdr3_nt: TGCAGCGTTGAAGAAGGGAGCGCGGGCTACACCTTC
d_call: .; v_call: TRBV7-9; j_call: TRBJ2-4; clone_size: .; cdr3_aa: CASSPKDQGIQYF; cdr3_nt: TGTGCCAGCAGCCCCAAGGATCAAGGGATTCAGTACTTC
d_call: .; v_call: TRBV13; j_call: TRBJ1-1; clone_size: once; cdr3_aa: CASSFRGSEAFF; cdr3_nt: TGTGCCAGCAGCTTCAGGGGCTCTGAAGCTTTCTTT
d_call: TRBD2; v_call: TRBV13; j_call: TRBJ2-3; clone_size: .; cdr3_aa: CASSSGLAGADTQYF; cdr3_nt: TGTGCCAGCAGCTCGGGACTAGCGGGGGCAGATACGCAGTATTTT
d_call: .; v_call: TRBV5-6; j_call: TRBJ2-7; clone_size: .; cdr3_aa: CASSTGTATYEQYF; cdr3_nt: TGTGCCAGCAGCACCGGGACCGCTACCTACGAGCAGTACTTC
d_call: TRBD1; v_call: TRBV30; j_call: TRBJ1-6; clone_size: .; cdr3_aa: CAWRSDRAYNSPLHF; cdr3_nt: TGTGCCTGGAGGTCGGACAGGGCTTATAATTCACCCCTCCACTTT
d_call: TRBD1; v_call: TRBV13; j_call: TRBJ1-2; clone_size: once; cdr3_aa: CASSFPTRQGGYTF; cdr3_nt: TGTGCCAGCAGCTTCCCAACCCGACAGGGTGGCTACACCTTC
d_call: TRBD2; v_call: TRBV13; j_call: TRBJ2-3; clone_size: .; cdr3_aa: CASSSGLAEHTQYF; cdr3_nt: TGTGCCAGCAGCTCCGGACTAGCCGAACATACGCAGTATTTT
d_call: .; v_call: TRBV30; j_call: TRBJ2-7; clone_size: .; cdr3_aa: CAQVRRGAYEQYF; cdr3_nt: TGTGCACAAGTCCGGCGAGGGGCCTACGAGCAGTACTTC
d_call: TRBD1; v_call: TRBV7-9; j_call: TRBJ1-6; clone_size: .; cdr3_aa: CASSLRQGANNSPLHF; cdr3_nt: TGTGCCAGCAGCTTGAGACAGGGGGCGAATAATTCACCCCTCCACTTT
d_call: .; v_call: TRBV7-9; j_call: TRBJ2-5; clone_size: few; cdr3_aa: CASSEPQQGPETQYF; cdr3_nt: TGTGCCAGCAGCGAGCCTCAACAGGGTCCTGAGACCCAGTACTTC
d_call: .; v_call: TRBV4-2; j_call: TRBJ1-4; clone_size: .; cdr3_aa: CASSQDYVEGINEKLFF; cdr3_nt: TGTGCCAGCAGCCAAGATTACGTGGAGGGCATTAATGAAAAACTGTTTTTT
d_call: .; v_call: TRBV30; j_call: TRBJ1-4; clone_size: .; cdr3_aa: CAWIEGTKLFF; cdr3_nt: TGTGCCTGGATAGAGGGGACGAAACTGTTTTTT
d_call: .; v_call: TRBV13; j_call: TRBJ1-2; clone_size: once; cdr3_aa: CASSLVLQGHGYTF; cdr3_nt: TGTGCCAGCAGCTTAGTATTACAGGGACATGGCTACACCTTC
d_call: .; v_call: TRBV13; j_call: TRBJ2-7; clone_size: few; cdr3_aa: CASSTGQGPLYEQYF; cdr3_nt: TGTGCCAGCAGCACAGGCCAGGGACCTCTTTACGAGCAGTACTTC
d_call: .; v_call: TRBV9; j_call: TRBJ2-7; clone_size: .; cdr3_aa: CASSVGDLHPYEQYF; cdr3_nt: TGTGCCAGCAGCGTGGGGGACTTACACCCCTACGAGCAGTACTTC
d_call: .; v_call: TRBV25-1; j_call: TRBJ2-7; clone_size: .; cdr3_aa: CASSELYETYEQYF; cdr3_nt: TGTGCCAGCAGTGAATTGTACGAAACCTACGAGCAGTACTTC
d_call: .; v_call: TRBV14; j_call: TRBJ1-3; clone_size: .; cdr3_aa: CASSQLQLNSGNTIYF; cdr3_nt: TGTGCCAGCAGCCAACTACAGCTCAACTCTGGAAACACCATATATTTT
d_call: .; v_call: TRBV7-7; j_call: TRBJ2-5; clone_size: .; cdr3_aa: CASSLIAGLHGETQYF; cdr3_nt: TGTGCTAGCAGCTTAATCGCAGGGCTCCACGGAGAGACCCAGTACTTC
d_call: TRBD1; v_call: TRBV5-1; j_call: TRBJ2-2; clone_size: .; cdr3_aa: CASSGTVDGELFF; cdr3_nt: TGCGCCAGCAGCGGGACAGTCGACGGGGAGCTGTTTTTT
d_call: .; v_call: TRBV5-6; j_call: TRBJ1-2; clone_size: .; cdr3_aa: CASSSLGVNDYGYTF; cdr3_nt: TGTGCCAGCAGCTCTCTCGGGGTCAATGACTATGGCTACACCTTC
d_call: .; v_call: TRBV7-3; j_call: TRBJ1-5; clone_size: .; cdr3_aa: CASSLTKLRFGNQPQHF; cdr3_nt: TGTGCCAGCAGCTTAACGAAGTTACGATTTGGGAATCAGCCCCAGCATTTT
d_call: TRBD1; v_call: TRBV5-8; j_call: TRBJ1-1; clone_size: few; cdr3_aa: CASSLPGQGSASTEAFF; cdr3_nt: TGTGCCAGCAGCTTACCGGGACAGGGGAGTGCGAGCACTGAAGCTTTCTTT
d_call: TRBD1; v_call: TRBV5-6; j_call: TRBJ2-7; clone_size: .; cdr3_aa: CASSSPVGQNNF; cdr3_nt: TGTGCCAGCAGCTCCCCCGTGGGACAGAATAACTTC
d_call: .; v_call: TRBV29-1; j_call: TRBJ1-1; clone_size: few; cdr3_aa: CSVPGTVNTEAFF; cdr3_nt: TGCAGCGTTCCCGGGACGGTGAACACTGAAGCTTTCTTT
d_call: .; v_call: TRBV9; j_call: TRBJ1-1; clone_size: .; cdr3_aa: CASSVESGYTEAFF; cdr3_nt: TGTGCCAGCAGCGTAGAGTCAGGGTACACTGAAGCTTTCTTT
d_call: TRBD1; v_call: TRBV29-1; j_call: TRBJ1-2; clone_size: .; cdr3_aa: CSVPAAGTGGYGYTF; cdr3_nt: TGCAGCGTCCCCGCGGCGGGGACAGGGGGCTATGGCTACACCTTC
d_call: .; v_call: TRBV7-9; j_call: TRBJ1-4; clone_size: .; cdr3_aa: CASRSALGGEKLFF; cdr3_nt: TGTGCCAGCAGGTCGGCCTTGGGCGGGGAAAAACTGTTTTTT
d_call: TRBD1; v_call: TRBV30; j_call: TRBJ1-5; clone_size: .; cdr3_aa: CAWSTGTGGNQPQHF; cdr3_nt: TGTGCCTGGAGTACCGGGACAGGGGGCAATCAGCCCCAGCATTTT